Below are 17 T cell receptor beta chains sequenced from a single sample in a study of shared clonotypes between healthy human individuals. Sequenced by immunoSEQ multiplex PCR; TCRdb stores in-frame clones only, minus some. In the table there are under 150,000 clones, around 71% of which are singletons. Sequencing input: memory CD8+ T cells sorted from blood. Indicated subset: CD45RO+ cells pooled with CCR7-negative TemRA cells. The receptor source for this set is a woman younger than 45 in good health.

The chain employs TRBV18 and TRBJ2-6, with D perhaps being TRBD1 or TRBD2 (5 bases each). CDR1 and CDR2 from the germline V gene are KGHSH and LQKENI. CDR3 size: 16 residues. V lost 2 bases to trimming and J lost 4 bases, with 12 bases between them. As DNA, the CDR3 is TGTGCCAGCTCACCAGGGATTGGGGGAGGGGCCAACGTCCTGACTTTC. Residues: CASSPGIGGGANVLTF.

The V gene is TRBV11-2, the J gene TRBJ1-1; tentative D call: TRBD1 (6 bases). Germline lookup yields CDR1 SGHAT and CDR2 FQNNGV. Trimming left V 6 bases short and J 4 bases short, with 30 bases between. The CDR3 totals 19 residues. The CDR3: CASSSQLGRRKGEATEAFF. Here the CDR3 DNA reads TGTGCCAGCAGTTCACAACTCGGGAGGAGGAAGGGGGAGGCCACTGAAGCTTTCTTT.

DNA for the CDR3: TGTGCCAGCAGGGCGGCGAGTGCCTCCGAGCAGTACTTC. Protein: CASRAASASEQYF. The chain uses TRBV25-1 and TRBJ2-7, with D uncertain. Trimming cost V 6 bases and J 6 bases, with 15 bases left between them. The germline gives CDR1 MGHDK, CDR2 SYGVNS. The CDR3 has 13 residues.

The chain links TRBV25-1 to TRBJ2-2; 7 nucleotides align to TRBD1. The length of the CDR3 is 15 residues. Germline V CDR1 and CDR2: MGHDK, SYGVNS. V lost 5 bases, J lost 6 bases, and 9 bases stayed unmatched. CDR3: CASSTSGTAAGELFF. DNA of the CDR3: TGTGCCAGCAGTACGTCCGGGACAGCTGCCGGGGAGCTGTTTTTT.

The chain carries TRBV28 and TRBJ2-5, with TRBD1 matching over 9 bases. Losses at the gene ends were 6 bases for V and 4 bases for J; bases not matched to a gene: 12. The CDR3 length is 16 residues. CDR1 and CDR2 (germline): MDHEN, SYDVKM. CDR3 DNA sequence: TGTGCCAGCAGGCAACCTTGGGACAGGGAGGTAGAGACCCAGTACTTC. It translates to CASRQPWDREVETQYF.

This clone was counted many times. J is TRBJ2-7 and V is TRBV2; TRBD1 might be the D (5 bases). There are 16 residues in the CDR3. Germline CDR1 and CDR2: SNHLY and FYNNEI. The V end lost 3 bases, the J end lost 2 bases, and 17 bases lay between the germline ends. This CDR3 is CASSDLGREITYEQYF. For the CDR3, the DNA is TGTGCCAGCAGTGACTTGGGCAGGGAAATCACCTACGAGCAGTACTTC.

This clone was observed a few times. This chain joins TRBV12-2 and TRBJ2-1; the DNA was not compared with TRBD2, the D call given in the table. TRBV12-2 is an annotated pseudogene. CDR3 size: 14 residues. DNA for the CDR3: TGTGCAAGTCGCCGAATCGTAGGTTTAGCGAGGGAGTTCTTC. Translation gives CASRRIVGLAREFF.

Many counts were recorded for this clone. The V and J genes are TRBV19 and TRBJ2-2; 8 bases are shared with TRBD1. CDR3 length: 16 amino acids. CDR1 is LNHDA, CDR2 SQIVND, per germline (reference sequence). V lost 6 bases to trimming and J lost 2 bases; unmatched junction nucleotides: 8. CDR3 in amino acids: CASRIRDRLNTGELFF. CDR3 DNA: TGTGCCAGTAGGATCCGGGACAGGCTCAACACCGGGGAGCTGTTTTTT.

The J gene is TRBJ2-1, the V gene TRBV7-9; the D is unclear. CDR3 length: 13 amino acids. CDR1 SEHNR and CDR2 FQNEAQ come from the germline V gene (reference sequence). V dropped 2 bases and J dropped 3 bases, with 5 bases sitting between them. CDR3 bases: TGTGCCAGCAGCTTACTTGGCTACAATGAGCAGTTCTTC. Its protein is CASSLLGYNEQFF. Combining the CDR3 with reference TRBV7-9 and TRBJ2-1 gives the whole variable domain DTGVSQNPRHKITKRGQNVTFRCDPISEHNRLYWYRQTLGQGPEFLTYFQNEAQLEKSRLLSDRFSAERPKGSFSTLEIQRTEQGDSAMYLCASSLLGYNEQFFGPGTRLTVL.

The CDR3 DNA sequence: TGTGCCAGCAGCGAGGGGGGACAGGGCTACGAGCAGTACTTC. This sequence encodes CASSEGGQGYEQYF. This chain uses TRBV9 with TRBJ2-7, with 9 bases matching TRBD1. CDR3 size: 14 residues. Unmatched junction bases numbered 4, after V lost 3 bases and J lost 3 bases. Germline V gives CDR1 SGDLS, CDR2 YYNGEE.

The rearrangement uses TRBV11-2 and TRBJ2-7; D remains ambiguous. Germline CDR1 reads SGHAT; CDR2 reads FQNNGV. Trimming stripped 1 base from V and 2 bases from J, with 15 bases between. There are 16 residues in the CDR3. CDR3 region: CASSLVIGRTPYEQYF. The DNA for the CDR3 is TGTGCCAGCAGCTTAGTGATCGGTCGCACCCCCTACGAGCAGTACTTC.

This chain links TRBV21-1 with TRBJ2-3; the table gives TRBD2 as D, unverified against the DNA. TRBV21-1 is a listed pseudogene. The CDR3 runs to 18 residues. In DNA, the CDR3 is TGTGCCAGCAGCTCGGTAGCGGGACTAGCGGGGGGGGAGGATACGCAGTATTTT. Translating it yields CASSSVAGLAGGEDTQYF.

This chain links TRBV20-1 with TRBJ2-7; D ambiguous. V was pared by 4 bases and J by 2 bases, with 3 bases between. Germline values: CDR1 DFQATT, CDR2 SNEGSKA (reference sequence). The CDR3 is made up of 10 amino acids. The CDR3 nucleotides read TGCAGTGCTATGCCCTACGAGCAGTACTTC. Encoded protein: CSAMPYEQYF.

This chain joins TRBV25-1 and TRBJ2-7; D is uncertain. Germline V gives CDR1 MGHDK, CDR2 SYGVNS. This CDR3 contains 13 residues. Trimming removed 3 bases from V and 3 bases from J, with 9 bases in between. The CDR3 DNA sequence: TGTGCCAGCAGTGACAGCACCTACTACGAGCAGTACTTC. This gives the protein CASSDSTYYEQYF.

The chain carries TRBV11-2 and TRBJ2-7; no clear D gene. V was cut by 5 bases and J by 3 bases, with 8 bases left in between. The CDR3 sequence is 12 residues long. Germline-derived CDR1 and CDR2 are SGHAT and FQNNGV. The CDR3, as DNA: TGTGCCAGCAGCCCCATAGACTACGAGCAGTACTTC. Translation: CASSPIDYEQYF. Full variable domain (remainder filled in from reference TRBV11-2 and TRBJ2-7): EAGVAQSPRYKIIEKRQSVAFWCNPISGHATLYWYQQILGQGPKLLIQFQNNGVVDDSQLPKDRFSAERLKGVDSTLKIQPAKLEDSAVYLCASSPIDYEQYFGPGTRLTVT.

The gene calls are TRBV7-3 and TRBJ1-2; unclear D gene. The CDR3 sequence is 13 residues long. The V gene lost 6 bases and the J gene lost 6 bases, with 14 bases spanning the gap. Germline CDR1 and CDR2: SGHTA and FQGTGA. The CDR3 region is CASSLGTADGYTF. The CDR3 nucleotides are TGTGCCAGCAGTCTAGGCACAGCCGATGGCTACACCTTC.

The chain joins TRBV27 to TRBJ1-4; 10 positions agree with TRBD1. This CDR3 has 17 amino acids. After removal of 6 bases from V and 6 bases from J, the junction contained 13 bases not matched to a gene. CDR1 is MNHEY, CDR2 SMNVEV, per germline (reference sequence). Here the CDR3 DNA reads TGTGCCAGCAGGTCCCTCCGACAGGGGGCCGCTCATGAAAAACTGTTTTTT. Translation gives CASRSLRQGAAHEKLFF.